This T cell receptor (beta chain) originates from a study of blood T cell repertoires in COVID-19. Study background: The study drew acute and convalescent COVID-19 samples from the United States, Italy and Spain. PBMCs, B-cell-depleted T cells, or T cells provided the cDNA or gDNA that made up the material.

V dropped 3 bases and J dropped 3; count of bases not matched to a gene: 1. The CDR3 consists of 14 residues. CDR1 is MNHNS, CDR2 SASEGT, per germline. Per the study methods: Researchers report that nucleated cell counts were estimated from reference gene primer amplification. Repertoires were generated with immunoSEQ multiplex PCR, while TCRdb's copy carries only in-frame clones and drops some. Clone size and V and J calls were adopted from that table, with D and trimming inferred from the DNA. This table holds 150,000 or so clones, roughly 85% found once. The sequenced material came from peripheral blood. The chain carries TRBV6-1 and TRBJ2-3; 9 bases map to TRBD1. This receptor was obtained from a human donor in a cohort sampled during active COVID-19. In nucleotides, the CDR3 is TGTGCCAGCAGTGAGACAGGGGGGACAGATACGCAGTATTTT. This codes for CASSETGGTDTQYF.